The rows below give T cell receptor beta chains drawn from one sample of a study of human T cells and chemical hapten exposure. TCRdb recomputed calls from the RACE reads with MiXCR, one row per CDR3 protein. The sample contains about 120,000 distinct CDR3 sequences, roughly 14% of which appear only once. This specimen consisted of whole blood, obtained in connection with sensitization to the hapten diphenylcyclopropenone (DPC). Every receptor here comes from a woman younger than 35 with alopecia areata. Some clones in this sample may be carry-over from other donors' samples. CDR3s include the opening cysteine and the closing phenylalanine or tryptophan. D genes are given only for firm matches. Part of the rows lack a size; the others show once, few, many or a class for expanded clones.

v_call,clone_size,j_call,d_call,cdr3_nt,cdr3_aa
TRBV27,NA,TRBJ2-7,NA,TGTGCCAGCAGTTTAATTAAGGCAGGGCACCCCTACGAGCAGTACTTC,CASSLIKAGHPYEQYF
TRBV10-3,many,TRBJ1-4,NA,TGTGCCATCAGTGAGTCGGGGAGACCGAATGAAAAACTGTTTTTT,CAISESGRPNEKLFF
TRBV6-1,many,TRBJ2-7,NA,TGTGCCAGCAGGTACCCCCGGAAGCAGTACTTC,CASRYPRKQYF
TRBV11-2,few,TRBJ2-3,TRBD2,TGTGCCAGCAGCTTAGGGACTAGCGGAGGAGGAGATACGCAGTATTTT,CASSLGTSGGGDTQYF
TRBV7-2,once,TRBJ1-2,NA,TGTGCCAGCAGCCTAACAGGTGGTGGCTATGGCTACACCTTC,CASSLTGGGYGYTF
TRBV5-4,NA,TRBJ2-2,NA,TGTGCCAGCAGCTTGGGGACCGGGATTGCGCTGTTTTTT,CASSLGTGIALFF
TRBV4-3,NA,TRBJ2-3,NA,TGCGCCAGCAGCCAAGACCCGTTTAGCACAGATACGCAGTATTTT,CASSQDPFSTDTQYF
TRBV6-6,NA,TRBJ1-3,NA,TGTGCCAGCAGTGCCGGTCTTTCTGGAAACACCATATATTTT,CASSAGLSGNTIYF
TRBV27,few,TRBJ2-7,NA,TGTGCCAGCAGTTTTACAGGGACGACCTACGAGCAGTACTTC,CASSFTGTTYEQYF
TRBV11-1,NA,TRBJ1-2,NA,TGTGTCAGCAGCTTGGCCAGGGGCGGCGGTGGCTACACCTTC,CVSSLARGGGGYTF
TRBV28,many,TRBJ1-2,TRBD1,TGTGCCAGCAGCCGTACAGGGGGGCAGGGCTACACCTTC,CASSRTGGQGYTF
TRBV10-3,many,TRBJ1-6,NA,TGTGCCATCAGTGCCCACCTGTACCAGGGAAATTCACCCCTCCACTTT,CAISAHLYQGNSPLHF
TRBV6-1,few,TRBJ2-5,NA,TGTGCCAGCTCGCTGGTGATCCTTCAAGAGACCCAGTACTTC,CASSLVILQETQYF
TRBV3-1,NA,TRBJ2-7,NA,TGTGCCAGCAGCCAAGACAGGTACGAGCAGTACTTC,CASSQDRYEQYF
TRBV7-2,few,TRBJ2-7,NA,TGTGCCAGCAGCCCCGAAATAGCGAGACACACTTACGAGCAGTACTTC,CASSPEIARHTYEQYF
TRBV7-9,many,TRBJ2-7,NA,TGTGCCAGCAGGGACGGCCTAACCTACGAGCAGTACTTC,CASRDGLTYEQYF
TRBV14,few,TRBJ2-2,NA,TGTGCCAGCAGCCAAGATGGGAGTCTGTTAGGAACCGGGGAGCTGTTTTTT,CASSQDGSLLGTGELFF
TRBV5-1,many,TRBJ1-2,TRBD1,TGCGCCAGCAGTCCGGACAGGGTTGGCAGCTACACCTTC,CASSPDRVGSYTF
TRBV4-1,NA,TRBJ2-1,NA,TGTGCCAGCAGCCAACAACTGGCGGGGGCCCTTAAAGAGCAGTTCTTC,CASSQQLAGALKEQFF
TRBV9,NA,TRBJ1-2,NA,TGTGCCAGCAGCGAGGGGGGCGACTATGGCTACACCTTC,CASSEGGDYGYTF
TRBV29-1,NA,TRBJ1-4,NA,TGCAGCGTTGGAAGGCGCTTGGGGGAAAAACTGTTTTTT,CSVGRRLGEKLFF
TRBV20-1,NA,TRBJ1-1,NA,TGCAGTGCTAGCCAGGGGAACACTGAAGCTTTCTTT,CSASQGNTEAFF
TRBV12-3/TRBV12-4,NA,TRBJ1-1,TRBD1,TGTGCCAGCAGTTTAGCGTTGACAGGGACTGAAGCTTTCTTT,CASSLALTGTEAFF
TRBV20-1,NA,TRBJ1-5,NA,TGCAGTGCTTCCGACAGGTATAGCAATCAGCCCCAGCATTTT,CSASDRYSNQPQHF
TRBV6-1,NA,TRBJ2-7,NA,TGTGCCAGCAATCTAGCCCTGGGAGGATACGAGCAGTACTTC,CASNLALGGYEQYF
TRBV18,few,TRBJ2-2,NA,TGTGCCAGCTCACCACAAGCAGAGACAACCGGGGAGCTGTTTTTT,CASSPQAETTGELFF
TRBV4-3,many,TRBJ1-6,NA,TGCGCCAGCAGCCAAAAAGGGTCGTTGAATTCACCCCTCCACTTT,CASSQKGSLNSPLHF
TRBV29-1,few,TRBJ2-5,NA,TGCAGCGTTGGAGGGCAAGAGACCCAGTACTTC,CSVGGQETQYF
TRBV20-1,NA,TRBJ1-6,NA,TGCAGTGCTAGAGATAATCAGGGGAGTTCACCCCTCCACTTT,CSARDNQGSSPLHF
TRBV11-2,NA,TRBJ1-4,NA,TGTGCCAGCAGCTTAGAGGACAGAAAACTGTTTTTT,CASSLEDRKLFF
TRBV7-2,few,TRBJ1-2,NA,TGTGCCAGCAGCTTAGTGGGGGCAACGGCTGTACGCTACACCTTC,CASSLVGATAVRYTF
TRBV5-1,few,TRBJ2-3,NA,TGCGCCAGCAGCTTGGAGCAGGGAGCTAGCACAGATACGCAGTATTTT,CASSLEQGASTDTQYF
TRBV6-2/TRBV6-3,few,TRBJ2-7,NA,TGTGCCAGCAGTTACCAGGCTTCCTACGAGCAGTACTTC,CASSYQASYEQYF
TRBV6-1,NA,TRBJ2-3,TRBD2,TGTGCCACCCAATCGGGAGGGGATACGCAGTATTTT,CATQSGGDTQYF
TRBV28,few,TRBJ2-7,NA,TGTGCCAGCAGTTTTCGTCTTTACGAGCAGTACTTC,CASSFRLYEQYF
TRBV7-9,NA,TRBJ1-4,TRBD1,TGTGCCAGCAGCCCTCGACAGGGGGCAACTAATGAAAAACTGTTTTTT,CASSPRQGATNEKLFF
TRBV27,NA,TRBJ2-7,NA,TGTGCCAGCAGCCCTGCCCCGCGGGAACAGCAGTACTTC,CASSPAPREQQYF
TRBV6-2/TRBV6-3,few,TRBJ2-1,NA,TGTGCCAGCAGTAGGACGGTTGATGGGCAGTTCTTC,CASSRTVDGQFF
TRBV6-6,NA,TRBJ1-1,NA,TGTGCCAGCAGTTACCCCAGGGGAAGGACTGAAGCTTTCTTT,CASSYPRGRTEAFF
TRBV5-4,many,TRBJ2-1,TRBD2,TGTGCCAGCAGCTTGGGGGGCGGGAGTCTTTACAATGAGCAGTTCTTC,CASSLGGGSLYNEQFF
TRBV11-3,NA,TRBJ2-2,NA,TGTGCCAGCAGCTTAGGTTTAGGGAACACCGGGGAGCTGTTTTTT,CASSLGLGNTGELFF
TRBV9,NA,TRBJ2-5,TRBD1,TGTGCCAGCAGCCCCCAGGACAGGGAGGCAGTCGAGACCCAGTACTTC,CASSPQDREAVETQYF
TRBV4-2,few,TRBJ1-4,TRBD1,TGTGCCAGCACCCTAAGCCCCCCGGGACAGATTAATGAAAAACTGTTTTTT,CASTLSPPGQINEKLFF
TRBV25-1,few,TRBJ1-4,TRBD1,TGTGCCAGCAGTACGACAGGGCCAACTAATGAAAAACTGTTTTTT,CASSTTGPTNEKLFF
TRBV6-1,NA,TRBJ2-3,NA,TGTGCCAGCAGTGAAGATCCAGGTACAGATACGCAGTATTTT,CASSEDPGTDTQYF
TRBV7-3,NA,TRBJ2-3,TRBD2,TGTGCCAGCAGCGCACTAGCGAGCACAGATACGCAGTATTTT,CASSALASTDTQYF
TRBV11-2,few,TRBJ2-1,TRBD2,TGTGCCAGCAGCCCGGGACTAGCGGGGAGATACAATGAGCAGTTCTTC,CASSPGLAGRYNEQFF